The table lists the clone carrying this TCR beta chain with many counts. CDR3 of TCR beta was amplified by multiplex PCR that used 32 V and 13 J primers. MiXCR, run by TCRdb on the multiplex PCR reads, gives a single entry per CDR3 protein. Found here are around 11,000 distinct CDR3 sequences, more than 15% of them singletons; the top ten hold 3.7%. The sample comes from a study of immune heterogeneity within non-small cell lung tumors. Bulk tumor genomic DNA, roughly 660 ng per sample, was used as template. Surgical sampling yielded several biopsies per primary tumor (spaced far apart). Their non-small cell lung cancer was newly diagnosed and untreated, and the patients underwent curative surgery. Looked up from germline, CDR1 is GTSNPN and CDR2 is SVGIG (reference sequence). V shed 0 bases and J shed 7 bases, with 6 bases lying between them. The CDR3 is made up of 11 amino acids.

Sequences were obtained from lung tumor tissue. This sequence was found in a man between 60 and 75 years old with non-small cell lung cancer. The chain uses TRBV30 and TRBJ2-5, with D hard to call. CDR3 amino acids: CAWSVSATQYF. The CDR3 DNA reads as TGTGCCTGGAGTGTGTCTGCGACCCAGTACTTC.